This T cell receptor beta chain was identified during a study of early T cells in non-severe SARS-CoV-2 infection. Looking at the study overall: Unsorted whole-blood RNA was sequenced in bulk, leaving chains unpaired. Findings and limits, study-wide: In VDJdb matching, anti-spike CD8 responses were favored while private and CD4 specificities went missing.

With regard to this clonotype: The antigen is unknown.

The protocol attached unique molecular identifiers to individual cDNA molecules. TCRdb processed the 5' RACE reads anew with MiXCR; each CDR3 protein has one entry. The sample carries tens of thousands of distinct CDR3 sequences, roughly 15% recorded once. V lost 0 bases to trimming and J lost 5 bases, with 11 bases between them. The CDR3 spans 14 residues. In germline, CDR1 is SGHDN, CDR2 FVKESK. The receptor was derived from an adult who was a healthcare worker with PCR-confirmed SARS-CoV-2 infection or an uninfected control (not recorded which). The specimen was whole blood, collected at baseline. The chain is built from TRBV14 and TRBJ2-7, with D maybe TRBD2 (6 bases). The CDR3 bases are TGTGCCAGCAGCCAAGATAAGGGACTCGACGAGCAGTACTTC. Translation: CASSQDKGLDEQYF.